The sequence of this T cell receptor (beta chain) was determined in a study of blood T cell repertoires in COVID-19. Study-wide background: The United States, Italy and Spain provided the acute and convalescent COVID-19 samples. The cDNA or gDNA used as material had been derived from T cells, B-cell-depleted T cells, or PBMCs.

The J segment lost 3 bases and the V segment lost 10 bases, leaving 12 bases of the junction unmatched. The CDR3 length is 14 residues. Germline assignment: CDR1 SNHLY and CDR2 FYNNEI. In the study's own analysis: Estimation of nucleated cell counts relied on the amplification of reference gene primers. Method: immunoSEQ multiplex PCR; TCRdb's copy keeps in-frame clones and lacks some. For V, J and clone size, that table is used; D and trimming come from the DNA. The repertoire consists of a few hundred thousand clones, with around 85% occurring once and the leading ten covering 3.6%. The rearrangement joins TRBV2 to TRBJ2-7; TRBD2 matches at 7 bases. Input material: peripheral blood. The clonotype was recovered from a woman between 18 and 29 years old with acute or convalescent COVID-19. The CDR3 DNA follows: TGTGCCACCCGGAGTTCCGGCGGGAGCTACGAGCAGTACTTC. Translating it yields CATRSSGGSYEQYF.